What follows are 12 T cell receptor beta chains derived from one specimen sequenced in a study of blood T cell repertoires in COVID-19. Profiling relied on immunoSEQ multiplex PCR, and the TCRdb table lists in-frame clones only, not all of them. The sample lists tens of thousands of clones, 65% to 85% occurring once. Sequenced input: peripheral blood. These receptors came from a man between 65 and 85 years old with COVID-19, enrolled during active disease.

This clone is termed medium-sized. CDR3 DNA: TGTGCCAGCAGCTTCACCGGGACTACAAAAGGCTACACCTTC. This translates into CASSFTGTTKGYTF. The rearrangement joins TRBV7-9 to TRBJ1-2; possibly TRBD1 for D (5 bases). The germline V gene has CDR1 SEHNR and CDR2 FQNEAQ (reference sequence). V shed 3 bases and J shed 8 bases, with 16 bases lying between them. CDR3 length: 14 amino acids. The full variable domain, its missing parts supplied by reference TRBV7-9 and TRBJ1-2, is DTGVSQNPRHKITKRGQNVTFRCDPISEHNRLYWYRQTLGQGPEFLTYFQNEAQLEKSRLLSDRFSAERPKGSFSTLEIQRTEQGDSAMYLCASSFTGTTKGYTFGSGTRLTVV.

Here the CDR3 reads CSVSLLAGVSGDEQFF. CDR3 sequence (DNA): TGCAGCGTTTCTCTACTAGCGGGAGTATCGGGCGATGAGCAGTTCTTC. The chain combines TRBV29-1 with TRBJ2-1; the match to TRBD2 covers 11 bases. The CDR3 is 16 residues long. Trimming took 5 bases from V and 8 from J; bases not matched to a gene: 14. Germline CDR1 SQVTM, CDR2 ANQGSEA.

The CDR3 nucleotides read TGTGCCAGCAGCCAAAAACCGCACGTCGGGGGCGGGGGTAGAAATGAGCAGTTCTTC. Protein: CASSQKPHVGGGGRNEQFF. The V and J genes are TRBV14 and TRBJ2-1, with TRBD2 as a possible D gene (7 bases). The germline V gene encodes CDR1 SGHDN and CDR2 FVKESK. V shed 2 bases and J shed 7 bases, with 27 bases lying between them. The CDR3 covers 19 residues.

In this sample, this clone turned up a few times. J is TRBJ1-6 and V is TRBV11-2; 7 nucleotides align to TRBD1. V trimming: 2 bases; J trimming: 5 bases; junction bases outside the gene matches: 15. The CDR3 sequence is 19 residues long. Looked up from germline, CDR1 is SGHAT and CDR2 is FQNNGV. CDR3 DNA: TGTGCCAGCAGCTTAAGACCCCGAATGGGACAGATGGATAATTCACCCCTCCACTTT. This encodes CASSLRPRMGQMDNSPLHF. Combining the CDR3 with reference TRBV11-2 and TRBJ1-6 gives the whole variable domain EAGVAQSPRYKIIEKRQSVAFWCNPISGHATLYWYQQILGQGPKLLIQFQNNGVVDDSQLPKDRFSAERLKGVDSTLKIQPAKLEDSAVYLCASSLRPRMGQMDNSPLHFGNGTRLTVT.

The chain is built from TRBV27 and TRBJ1-6, with 7 bases lining up with TRBD1. Germline V lookup: CDR1 MNHEY, CDR2 SMNVEV (reference sequence). The CDR3 totals 15 residues. J lost 5 bases, V lost 6 bases, and 7 bases had no gene match. This CDR3 reads CASSPGQRNNSPLHF. The CDR3 DNA reads as TGTGCCAGCAGCCCGGGACAGCGAAATAATTCACCCCTCCACTTT.

This chain connects TRBV6-5 to TRBJ2-2, with a possible D match to TRBD2 (5 bases). Germline V gene data show CDR1 as MNHEY and CDR2 as SVGAGI. The V gene lost 7 bases and the J gene lost 4 bases, with 10 bases spanning the gap. The CDR3 length is 13 residues. CDR3 coding DNA: TGTGCCAGCAAGGGAGACCCCACCGGGGAGCTGTTTTTT. It is translated as CASKGDPTGELFF.

The V gene is TRBV7-2, the J gene TRBJ2-5; tentatively, D is TRBD1 (6 bases). The CDR3 is made up of 17 amino acids. The V end lost 4 bases, the J end lost 4 bases, and 22 bases lay between the germline ends. The germline gives CDR1 SGHTA, CDR2 FQGNSA. In DNA form, the CDR3 reads TGTGCCAGCAGCTATGGTGGGTCAGGGGCGAAGAGAGAGACCCAGTACTTC. This encodes CASSYGGSGAKRETQYF.

The chain has TRBV11-1 and TRBJ1-1; D is undetermined. The CDR3 loop spans 13 amino acids. The V end was cut by 0 bases, the J end by 0 bases, with 2 bases between. Looked up from germline, CDR1 is SGHAT and CDR2 is FQDESV (reference sequence). The CDR3 protein is CASSLALNTEAFF. The CDR3 coding sequence is TGTGCCAGCAGCTTAGCCTTGAACACTGAAGCTTTCTTT.

The V and J genes are TRBV9 and TRBJ2-7; perhaps TRBD2 as D (7 bases). Germline loops: CDR1 SGDLS, CDR2 YYNGEE. Trimming took off 4 bases at V and 3 bases at J, with 17 bases between the two ends. The CDR3 consists of 15 residues. The CDR3, as DNA: TGTGCCAGCAGCCCCCTTGCGGGGGCGATCTACGAGCAGTACTTC. Encoded protein: CASSPLAGAIYEQYF.

The rearrangement joins TRBV4-2 to TRBJ1-2; D is ambiguous. Germline CDR1 reads LGHNA; CDR2 reads YNFKEQ. The CDR3 has 14 amino acids. V was clipped by 0 bases and J by 6 bases, with 11 bases between them. CDR3 DNA sequence: TGTGCCAGCAGCCAAGAGCCGGGGATTAATGGCTACACCTTC. It codes for CASSQEPGINGYTF.

The CDR3 here is CASSLEGQGNTEAFF. The CDR3 DNA sequence: TGCGCCAGCAGCTTGGAGGGACAGGGGAACACTGAAGCTTTCTTT. The genes are TRBV5-1 and TRBJ1-1; TRBD1 agrees at 9 bases. Germline V CDR1 and CDR2: SGHRS, YFSETQ. The CDR3 sequence is 15 residues long. After removal of 0 bases from V and 1 base from J, the junction contained 1 base not matched to a gene.

J is TRBJ2-1 and V is TRBV5-4; TRBD2 matches 8 bases. Germline CDR1 is SGHNT and CDR2 is YYREEE (reference sequence). There are 16 residues in the CDR3. With 9 bases clipped from V and 8 bases from J, the junction kept 19 bases outside the gene matches. This CDR3 is CATSGGRERIRYEQFF. In DNA form, the CDR3 reads TGTGCCACCTCGGGAGGGAGGGAGAGGATTCGCTATGAGCAGTTCTTC. The full variable domain, its missing parts supplied by reference TRBV5-4 and TRBJ2-1, is ETGVTQSPTHLIKTRGQQVTLRCSSQSGHNTVSWYQQALGQGPQFIFQYYREEENGRGNFPPRFSGLQFPNYSSELNVNALELDDSALYLCATSGGRERIRYEQFFGPGTRLTVL.